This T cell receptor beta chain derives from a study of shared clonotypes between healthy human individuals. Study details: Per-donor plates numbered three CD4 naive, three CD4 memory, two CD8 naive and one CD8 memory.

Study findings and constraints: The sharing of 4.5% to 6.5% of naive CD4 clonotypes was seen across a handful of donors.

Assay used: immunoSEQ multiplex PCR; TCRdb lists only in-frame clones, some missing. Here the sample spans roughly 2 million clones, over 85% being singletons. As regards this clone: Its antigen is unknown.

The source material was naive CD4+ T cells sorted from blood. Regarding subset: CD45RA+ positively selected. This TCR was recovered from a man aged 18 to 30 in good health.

The CDR3 protein is CASSPGQSSYEQYF. The CDR3 DNA follows: TGTGCCAGCAGCCCGGGACAGAGCTCCTACGAGCAGTACTTC. V gene TRBV7-2 combines with J gene TRBJ2-7; 7 nucleotides line up with TRBD1. V trimming: 5 bases; J trimming: 0 bases; junction bases outside the gene matches: 4. CDR3 length: 14 residues. Germline assignment: CDR1 SGHTA and CDR2 FQGNSA.